These 24 T cell receptor beta chains share one sample of origin, sequenced in a study of memory CD4+ T cells and cytomegalovirus serostatus. Only in-frame clones appear in the TCRdb table, and some are missing; sequencing was by immunoSEQ multiplex PCR. The sample consists of tens of thousands of clones, 60% to 75% of them appearing once. Single viable CD3+CD4+CD8-CD45RO+ cells were sorted as the memory CD4+ T cells. Specimen: memory CD4+ T cells from blood. These receptors originate from an adult in good health and CMV-seropositive.

The CDR3 reads CASSERRGNQPQHF. The DNA of the CDR3 is TGTGCCAGCAGTGAAAGAAGGGGGAATCAGCCCCAGCATTTT. The V and J genes are TRBV2 and TRBJ1-5; tentative D call: TRBD1 (6 bases). CDR3 length equals 14 residues. Germline CDR1 SNHLY, CDR2 FYNNEI. The V gene lost 2 bases and the J gene lost 4 bases, with 9 bases spanning the gap.

This clone was recorded a few times. This chain links TRBV19 with TRBJ1-5; no clear D. V was shortened by 8 bases and J by 4 bases, with 6 bases between the two germline ends. This CDR3 is 11 amino acids long. Germline V CDR1 and CDR2: LNHDA, SQIVND (reference sequence). CDR3 residues: CASSGNQPQHF. The CDR3 coding sequence is TGTGCCAGTTCGGGTAATCAGCCCCAGCATTTT.

The chain is built from TRBV28 and TRBJ2-1; 7 positions agree with TRBD2. The V gene's germline CDR1 is MDHEN and CDR2 SYDVKM. V lost 8 bases and J lost 9; bases outside the gene matches: 10. The CDR3 length is 13 residues. CDR3 DNA: TGTGCCAGCCGTGTGGGGGGAGGGCGTGAGCAGTTCTTC. This encodes CASRVGGGREQFF.

This chain links TRBV18 with TRBJ1-1; tentative D call: TRBD1 (6 bases). Germline V gene lookup returns CDR1 KGHSH and CDR2 LQKENI. The CDR3 runs to 16 residues. Trimming stripped 4 bases from V and 1 base from J, with 16 bases between. CDR3 nucleotide sequence: TGTGCCAGCTCACTTCTCCCCTCGGACAGGAACACTGAAGCTTTCTTT. It translates to CASSLLPSDRNTEAFF.

In nucleotides, the CDR3 is TGTGCCAGCAGCCGAGGGCTGAACACTGAAGCTTTCTTT. Translated: CASSRGLNTEAFF. V usage is TRBV7-8 and J usage is TRBJ1-1; D remains ambiguous. Germline lookup yields CDR1 SGHVS and CDR2 FQNEAQ. The CDR3 has 13 residues. Trimming pared 5 bases from V and 0 bases from J, leaving 7 bases between.

This clone was seen only once. V and J are TRBV7-2 and TRBJ2-2; D remains unclear. Trimming shortened V by 4 bases and J by 7 bases, and 10 bases separated the two germline ends. Germline V gene sequence: CDR1 SGHTA, CDR2 FQGNSA. The CDR3 extends over 13 amino acids. CDR3 protein: CASSSSLGGELFF. DNA of the CDR3: TGTGCCAGCAGCTCGAGCCTGGGCGGGGAGCTGTTTTTT.

This clone was recorded only once. The gene calls are TRBV20-1 and TRBJ1-1; D unclear. The CDR3 length is 11 residues. Germline V gene lookup returns CDR1 DFQATT and CDR2 SNEGSKA (reference sequence). The V and J ends lost 8 bases and 3 bases respectively, with 10 bases between them. This chain's CDR3 is CSPGRDTEAFF. The DNA for the CDR3 is TGCAGTCCGGGCCGCGACACTGAAGCTTTCTTT.

This clone was counted between two and nine times. This chain connects TRBV5-1 to TRBJ2-3; 14 nucleotides line up with TRBD2. This CDR3 has 18 residues. J gave up 3 bases and V 7 bases, and 13 bases lay outside the gene matches. The germline CDR1 and CDR2 sequences are SGHRS and YFSETQ. CDR3 sequence (DNA): TGCGCCAGCCTCCCCGGGACTAGCGGGAGAGGTTGGACAGATACGCAGTATTTT. It yields the protein CASLPGTSGRGWTDTQYF.

The V and J genes are TRBV7-4 and TRBJ2-7; D not resolved. This CDR3 spans 16 amino acids. In germline, CDR1 is SGHVT, CDR2 SQSDAQ. Deletions cut 1 base from V and 0 bases from J, with 13 bases between. DNA for the CDR3: TGTGCCAGCAGCTTAGGGGCCTTATTGGGCTCCTACGAGCAGTACTTC. Translated: CASSLGALLGSYEQYF.

This clone came up a few times. The chain links TRBV28 to TRBJ1-1; D call uncertain. Germline lookup yields CDR1 MDHEN and CDR2 SYDVKM. This CDR3 has 14 amino acids. Between the trimmed V and J ends, which lost 6 bases and 0 bases, there was a span of 11 bases. The chain's CDR3 is CASRGRAMNTEAFF. CDR3 nucleotides: TGTGCCAGCAGGGGCCGGGCCATGAACACTGAAGCTTTCTTT.

The chain couples TRBV5-1 to TRBJ1-3; weak D call: TRBD1 (5 bases). With 0 bases removed from V and 1 base from J, the gap between germline ends came to 11 bases. This CDR3 comprises 16 residues. The germline CDR1 and CDR2 sequences are SGHRS and YFSETQ. CDR3 nucleotides: TGCGCCAGCAGCTTGGAAGGGGCAGGGTCTGGAAACACCATATATTTT. Translation gives CASSLEGAGSGNTIYF. Combining the CDR3 with reference TRBV5-1 and TRBJ1-3 gives the whole variable domain KAGVTQTPRYLIKTRGQQVTLSCSPISGHRSVSWYQQTPGQGLQFLFEYFSETQRNKGNFPGRFSGRQFSNSRSEMNVSTLELGDSALYLCASSLEGAGSGNTIYFGEGSWLTVV.

A single count supports this clone. The chain couples TRBV6-5 to TRBJ2-7; D may match TRBD1 or TRBD2 (5 bases each). The germline V gene has CDR1 MNHEY and CDR2 SVGAGI. The CDR3 has 14 residues. The ends were cut back, 6 bases at V and 7 bases at J, with 19 bases in the middle. The CDR3 here is CASSPSRARGEQYF. The CDR3 DNA is TGTGCCAGCAGCCCGTCCAGGGCCCGGGGAGAGCAGTACTTC.

This rearrangement joins TRBV2 to TRBJ1-1; 9 bases are a match to TRBD1. Trimming cost V 8 bases and J 4 bases; bases outside gene matches: 5. The germline gives CDR1 SNHLY, CDR2 FYNNEI. There are 13 residues in the CDR3. This CDR3 is CASGQGIGTEAFF. CDR3 coding DNA: TGTGCCAGCGGACAGGGGATCGGCACTGAAGCTTTCTTT.

The genes are TRBV5-4 and TRBJ2-3; 10 nucleotides match TRBD1. V dropped 4 bases and J dropped 4; count of bases not matched to a gene: 6. Germline CDR1 and CDR2: SGHNT and YYREEE (reference sequence). The length of the CDR3 is 15 residues. The CDR3 here is CASSRDRGTADTQYF. In DNA form, the CDR3 reads TGTGCCAGCAGCCGGGACAGGGGTACGGCAGATACGCAGTATTTT. Drawing the rest from reference TRBV5-4 and TRBJ2-3, the complete variable domain is ETGVTQSPTHLIKTRGQQVTLRCSSQSGHNTVSWYQQALGQGPQFIFQYYREEENGRGNFPPRFSGLQFPNYSSELNVNALELDDSALYLCASSRDRGTADTQYFGPGTRLTVL.

The chain combines TRBV7-8 with TRBJ2-7; tentative D call: TRBD2 (6 bases). The CDR3 contains 13 residues. Looked up from germline, CDR1 is SGHVS and CDR2 is FQNEAQ. The V end lost 1 base, the J end lost 5 bases, and 9 bases lay between the germline ends. CDR3 in DNA: TGTGCCAGCAGCTTAGGCGGGGTCGACGAGCAGTACTTC. Amino acid sequence: CASSLGGVDEQYF.

This clone was detected only a few times. V is TRBV5-4 and J is TRBJ1-2, with 7 bases aligning to TRBD1. Germline values: CDR1 SGHNT, CDR2 YYREEE (reference sequence). J gave up 5 bases and V 5 bases, and 6 bases lay outside the gene matches. The CDR3 extends over 13 amino acids. As DNA, the CDR3 is TGTGCCAGCAGGGTCGACAGGGAGTATGGCTACACCTTC. Encoded protein: CASRVDREYGYTF.

J is TRBJ2-3 and V is TRBV9, with D tentatively TRBD2 (5 bases). The germline V and J ends were trimmed by 3 bases and 3 bases, with 11 bases remaining between them. Germline V lookup: CDR1 SGDLS, CDR2 YYNGEE. The CDR3 covers 14 residues. The CDR3 loop is CASSGRLQTDTQYF. The CDR3 region has the DNA TGTGCCAGCAGCGGAAGACTACAAACAGATACGCAGTATTTT.

This clone was recorded a few times. The chain recombines TRBV5-5 with TRBJ1-2; 10 nucleotides match TRBD1. Germline V lookup: CDR1 SGHKS, CDR2 YYEKEE (reference sequence). V was pared by 3 bases and J by 4 bases, with 3 bases of the junction left unmatched. CDR3 length equals 14 residues. In nucleotides, the CDR3 is TGTGCCAGCAGCTCCGGGACAGGGGCCTATGGCTACACCTTC. Its protein product is CASSSGTGAYGYTF. Looking up the rest from reference TRBV5-5 and TRBJ1-2 gives the full variable domain: DAGVTQSPTHLIKTRGQQVTLRCSPISGHKSVSWYQQVLGQGPQFIFQYYEKEERGRGNFPDRFSARQFPNYSSELNVNALLLGDSALYLCASSSGTGAYGYTFGSGTRLTVV.

The rearrangement links TRBV19 to TRBJ2-5; TRBD1 or TRBD2 may be the D gene (6 bases each). Deletions cut 5 bases from V and 2 bases from J, with 15 bases between. The length of the CDR3 is 15 residues. In germline, CDR1 is LNHDA, CDR2 SQIVND (reference sequence). The CDR3 DNA reads as TGTGCCAGTAGTGTTCGACTAGGGGGGCAAGAGACCCAGTACTTC. This encodes CASSVRLGGQETQYF.

The rearrangement joins TRBV12-5 to TRBJ2-1; D not certain. The CDR3 has 11 residues. Germline CDR1 and CDR2: LGHNT and FRNRAP. V was pared by 2 bases and J by 11 bases, with 7 bases between. As DNA, the CDR3 is TGTGCTAGTGGTTTGTCACTTAAGCAGTTCTTC. It translates to CASGLSLKQFF.

This clone was detected only once. The CDR3 sequence is CASSLDQWTGELFF. CDR3 nucleotide sequence: TGTGCCAGCAGCTTAGATCAATGGACTGGGGAGCTGTTTTTT. V usage is TRBV11-3 and J usage is TRBJ2-2; the D gene is possibly TRBD2 (5 bases). Germline V gene lookup returns CDR1 SGHNT and CDR2 YENEEA. The length of the CDR3 is 14 residues. The V and J ends lost 0 bases and 8 bases respectively, with 10 bases between them.

CDR3 amino acids: CASSLTGSGGEQYF. DNA of the CDR3: TGTGCCAGCAGCTTAACAGGGAGCGGGGGCGAGCAGTACTTC. This chain connects TRBV11-3 to TRBJ2-7; 8 bases are a match to TRBD2. There are 14 residues in the CDR3. V lost 2 bases and J lost 6; bases outside the gene matches: 6. Germline CDR1 SGHNT, CDR2 YENEEA. Using reference TRBV11-3 and TRBJ2-7 for the parts outside the CDR3, the full variable domain is EAGVVQSPRYKIIEKKQPVAFWCNPISGHNTLYWYLQNLGQGPELLIRYENEEAVDDSQLPKDRFSAERLKGVDSTLKIQPAELGDSAVYLCASSLTGSGGEQYFGPGTRLTVT.

The chain joins TRBV18 to TRBJ2-3; 7 bases match TRBD1. Germline CDR1 and CDR2: KGHSH and LQKENI. The J segment lost 2 bases and the V segment lost 6 bases, leaving 8 bases of the junction unmatched. CDR3 length equals 15 residues. The DNA of the CDR3 is TGTGCCAGCTCCCAACAGGGGTTCTACACAGATACGCAGTATTTT. Its protein product is CASSQQGFYTDTQYF.

V usage is TRBV7-9 and J usage is TRBJ2-1, with no clear D. The V gene lost 5 bases and the J gene lost 5 bases, with 4 bases spanning the gap. Germline V lookup: CDR1 SEHNR, CDR2 FQNEAQ (reference sequence). The CDR3 has 11 residues. Written as DNA, the CDR3 is TGTGCCAGCAGCAGTAACAATGAGCAGTTCTTC. It encodes CASSSNNEQFF.